These 2 T cell receptor beta chains were sequenced from one sample in a study of T cells in localized non-small cell lung cancer. Profiled with immunoSEQ multiplex PCR; TCRdb holds only in-frame clones, not every one. The sample records some 30,000 clones, roughly 90% being singletons. The source was peripheral blood mononuclear cells, collected before any cancer treatment. The receptor set was obtained from a female donor of 60 years or more with stage II lung adenocarcinoma.

V is TRBV4-3 and J is TRBJ2-1; the D is unclear. The ends were cut back, 0 bases at V and 0 bases at J, with 6 bases in the middle. The V gene's germline CDR1 is LGHNA and CDR2 YSLEER. The CDR3 has 15 amino acids. CDR3 protein: CASSQEFYSYNEQFF. DNA of the CDR3: TGCGCCAGCAGCCAAGAGTTCTACTCCTACAATGAGCAGTTCTTC.

The rearrangement uses TRBV5-1 and TRBJ2-2; TRBD2 agrees at 8 bases. The CDR3 runs to 16 residues. V trimming: 1 base; J trimming: 3 bases; junction bases outside the gene matches: 5. The germline CDR1 and CDR2 sequences are SGHRS and YFSETQ. Here the CDR3 reads CASSLPAGDYTGELFF. Here the CDR3 DNA reads TGCGCCAGCAGCTTGCCAGCGGGAGATTACACCGGGGAGCTGTTTTTT.